A single sample is the source of the 27 T cell receptor beta chains below, sequenced in a study of cytomegalovirus exposure and HLA in healthy donors. PCR primers comprised 60 Vbeta and 13 Jbeta primers. The table came from immunoSEQ multiplex PCR; TCRdb's copy has only in-frame clones and leaves some out. The sample records roughly 200,000 clones, over 75% being singletons. Input material: PBMCs. The origin of the receptors is a woman aged 45 to 65 in good health and CMV-seronegative.

The chain uses TRBV5-1 and TRBJ1-1, with D maybe TRBD1 (6 bases). Trimming took off 4 bases at V and 6 bases at J, with 16 bases between the two ends. Per the germline V gene, CDR1 is SGHRS and CDR2 is YFSETQ. The CDR3 runs 14 residues. CDR3 amino acids: CASSKVRTAAEAFF. The CDR3 region has the DNA TGCGCCAGCAGCAAGGTCAGGACAGCTGCTGAAGCTTTCTTT. The full variable domain, completed using reference TRBV5-1 and TRBJ1-1, is KAGVTQTPRYLIKTRGQQVTLSCSPISGHRSVSWYQQTPGQGLQFLFEYFSETQRNKGNFPGRFSGRQFSNSRSEMNVSTLELGDSALYLCASSKVRTAAEAFFGQGTRLTVV.

The V call is TRBV18, the J call TRBJ1-1; 9 bases align to TRBD1. V shed 4 bases, J shed 4 bases, and the junction held 13 bases outside the gene matches. Germline CDR1 KGHSH, CDR2 LQKENI. The CDR3 runs to 17 residues. CDR3 nucleotides: TGTGCCAGCTCACAACCGAGGGGACAGGGACCGGCCACTGAAGCTTTCTTT. It translates to CASSQPRGQGPATEAFF.

On this clone itself: The sample has other DNA sequences that encode this CDR3 too. The rearrangement joins TRBV27 to TRBJ2-1, with 7 nucleotides matching TRBD2. Per germline, CDR1 MNHEY and CDR2 SMNVEV (reference sequence). CDR3 length equals 14 residues. V gave up 5 bases and J gave up 0 bases; unmatched junction bases: 1. The CDR3 here is CASSPGGSYNEQFF. CDR3 DNA: TGTGCCAGCAGTCCGGGGGGCTCCTACAATGAGCAGTTCTTC.

V gene TRBV18 combines with J gene TRBJ2-4; D uncertain. CDR3 length: 15 amino acids. Trimming removed 2 bases at V and 0 bases at J, with 8 bases between. Germline CDR1 and CDR2: KGHSH and LQKENI. CDR3 sequence (DNA): TGTGCCAGCTCACCAGCGAGCCTAGCCAAAAACATTCAGTACTTC. Translation gives CASSPASLAKNIQYF. The whole variable domain, remainder taken from reference TRBV18 and TRBJ2-4, is NAGVMQNPRHLVRRRGQEARLRCSPMKGHSHVYWYRQLPEEGLKFMVYLQKENIIDESGMPKERFSAEFPKEGPSILRIQQVVRGDSAAYFCASSPASLAKNIQYFGAGTRLSVL.

The CDR3 nucleotides read TGTGCCATCGGGACAGCAACTAACTATGGCTACACCTTC. Its protein product is CAIGTATNYGYTF. V and J are TRBV10-3 and TRBJ1-2, with 7 bases identical to TRBD1. With V trimmed by 8 bases and J by 0 bases, 3 bases remained unmatched. Germline assignment: CDR1 ENHRY and CDR2 SYGVKD. The CDR3 is made up of 13 amino acids.

This chain links TRBV29-1 with TRBJ1-2; 7 bases agree with TRBD1. Germline V lookup: CDR1 SQVTM, CDR2 ANQGSEA. V trimming: 7 bases; J trimming: 7 bases; junction bases outside the gene matches: 15. The length of the CDR3 is 14 residues. CDR3 amino acids: CSAWDSLTPSGYTF. The CDR3 DNA is TGCAGCGCCTGGGACAGTTTAACTCCCTCTGGCTACACCTTC.

V and J are TRBV6-4 and TRBJ2-1, with 8 bases aligning to TRBD2. Germline V CDR1 and CDR2: MRHNA, SNTAGT. The CDR3 runs 15 residues. V lost 4 bases, J lost 2 bases, and 4 bases stayed unmatched. The DNA of the CDR3 is TGTGCCAGCAGTGCACAGCGGGAGCCCTACAATGAGCAGTTCTTC. Its protein product is CASSAQREPYNEQFF.

Here the CDR3 DNA reads TGCGCCAGCAGCCAAGAAGGTGCGGGGGGCGTTCAGCCCCAGCATTTT. It encodes CASSQEGAGGVQPQHF. The chain uses TRBV4-1 and TRBJ1-5; D perhaps matches TRBD1 (6 bases). Deletions cut 0 bases from V and 6 bases from J, with 15 bases between. In germline, CDR1 is MGHRA, CDR2 YSYEKL. The length of the CDR3 is 16 residues.

The V gene is TRBV27, the J gene TRBJ2-7, with 9 bases fitting TRBD1. Trimming at V came to 5 bases and at J to 2 bases, leaving 7 bases not matched to a gene. The CDR3 spans 15 residues. Germline CDR1 and CDR2: MNHEY and SMNVEV (reference sequence). The CDR3 reads CASSHAGTGTYEQYF. The CDR3 nucleotides are TGTGCCAGCAGTCACGCCGGGACAGGGACCTACGAGCAGTACTTC.

The genes are TRBV18 and TRBJ1-2; D is unresolved. From germline, CDR1 is KGHSH and CDR2 LQKENI. The V gene lost 3 bases and the J gene lost 4 bases, with 12 bases spanning the gap. The length of the CDR3 is 14 residues. The CDR3 reads CASSPARDFYGYTF. The CDR3 DNA reads TGTGCCAGCTCACCCGCGAGGGATTTCTATGGCTACACCTTC.

The CDR3 bases are TGCGCCAGCAGACAAACTAGCGGTGCGAACACCGGGGAGCTGTTTTTT. It is translated as CASRQTSGANTGELFF. This chain joins TRBV5-1 and TRBJ2-2; TRBD2 agrees at 8 bases. With 5 bases clipped from V and 0 bases from J, the junction kept 6 bases outside the gene matches. The CDR3 loop spans 16 amino acids. Germline CDR1 is SGHRS and CDR2 is YFSETQ.

The rearrangement uses TRBV10-2 and TRBJ2-5, with TRBD1 as a possible D gene (6 bases). Between the trimmed V and J ends, which lost 6 bases and 3 bases, there was a span of 14 bases. CDR3 length: 14 residues. Germline assignment: CDR1 WSHSY and CDR2 SAAADI. The CDR3 spells CASRAADRKETQYF. CDR3 DNA: TGCGCCAGCAGGGCCGCCGACAGGAAAGAGACCCAGTACTTC.

The chain employs TRBV29-1 and TRBJ2-1, with D perhaps matching TRBD1 (5 bases). V lost 1 base and J 4 bases, leaving 14 bases between the germline ends. Germline loops: CDR1 SQVTM, CDR2 ANQGSEA. The CDR3 is 15 residues long. The CDR3 bases are TGCAGCGTTGAAGGGGGCCTTGGAGCATACAATGAGCAGTTCTTC. It is translated as CSVEGGLGAYNEQFF.

This clone was seen only a few times. The DNA for the CDR3 is TGTGCCTGGAGTCGTAAAGCGGGAGAAAGTATTTGGTTCTTC. Encoded protein: CAWSRKAGESIWFF. The chain links TRBV30 to TRBJ2-1; 8 bases are a match to TRBD2. The CDR3 sequence is 14 residues long. V shed 2 bases, J shed 15 bases, and the junction held 15 bases outside the gene matches. Germline V gives CDR1 GTSNPN, CDR2 SVGIG (reference sequence).

The chain employs TRBV28 and TRBJ1-4; possibly TRBD1 for D (5 bases). V was cut by 6 bases and J by 0 bases, with 11 bases left in between. Per germline, CDR1 MDHEN and CDR2 SYDVKM. The CDR3 has 15 residues. CDR3 sequence: CASRRGIATNEKLFF. The CDR3 DNA sequence: TGTGCCAGCAGAAGGGGTATTGCAACTAATGAAAAACTGTTTTTT.

The chain links TRBV15 to TRBJ2-1, with D possibly matching TRBD2 (5 bases). V lost 0 bases and J 4 bases, leaving 13 bases between the germline ends. Germline assignment: CDR1 LNHNV and CDR2 YYDKDF (reference sequence). CDR3 size: 16 residues. The CDR3 spells CATSRDMGVGYNEQFF. The CDR3 DNA reads as TGTGCCACCAGCAGAGATATGGGAGTAGGGTACAATGAGCAGTTCTTC. The variable domain in full, completed from reference TRBV15 and TRBJ2-1, reads DAMVIQNPRYQVTQFGKPVTLSCSQTLNHNVMYWYQQKSSQAPKLLFHYYDKDFNNEADTPDNFQSRRPNTSFCFLDIRSPGLGDTAMYLCATSRDMGVGYNEQFFGPGTRLTVL.

V gene TRBV6-5 combines with J gene TRBJ2-3, with a possible D match to TRBD1 (5 bases). V was trimmed by 0 bases and J by 0 bases, leaving 7 bases between them. Germline V gene sequence: CDR1 MNHEY, CDR2 SVGAGI. The CDR3 covers 15 residues. The CDR3 coding sequence is TGTGCCAGCAGTTACTCATACAGGAGCACAGATACGCAGTATTTT. Translating gives CASSYSYRSTDTQYF.

This chain joins TRBV7-2 and TRBJ1-5; 7 bases map to TRBD1. In germline, CDR1 is SGHTA, CDR2 FQGNSA. V dropped 6 bases and J dropped 2; count of bases not matched to a gene: 7. The CDR3 runs 15 residues. The CDR3 region has the DNA TGTGCCAGCAGTTCCGTCGGACAGGGCAATCAGCCCCAGCATTTT. Translated, it gives CASSSVGQGNQPQHF.

The chain is built from TRBV5-8 and TRBJ2-7, with D possibly matching TRBD2 (5 bases). Germline assignment: CDR1 SGHTS and CDR2 YDEGEE. The CDR3 is 14 amino acids. V was clipped by 2 bases and J by 2 bases, with 11 bases between them. CDR3 protein: CASSLTGIAYEQYF. The CDR3 DNA is TGTGCCAGCAGCTTAACGGGGATAGCCTACGAGCAGTACTTC.

This chain joins TRBV11-3 and TRBJ2-1; D remains unclear. Germline CDR1 and CDR2: SGHNT and YENEEA. This CDR3 region has 16 residues. The ends were cut back, 0 bases at V and 3 bases at J, with 12 bases in the middle. The CDR3 spells CASSLDRSRSYNEQFF. The CDR3 nucleotides read TGTGCCAGCAGCTTAGATCGGTCAAGGAGCTACAATGAGCAGTTCTTC.

The chain employs TRBV19 and TRBJ2-6; D is ambiguous. The CDR3 loop spans 18 amino acids. Germline V gene lookup returns CDR1 LNHDA and CDR2 SQIVND (reference sequence). V was clipped by 4 bases and J by 5 bases, with 21 bases between them. As DNA, the CDR3 is TGTGCCAGTAGTAGCTTCGGTTCTGGGCTTTCCTGGGCCAACGTCCTGACTTTC. The encoded protein is CASSSFGSGLSWANVLTF.

The rearrangement links TRBV10-2 to TRBJ2-2, with 9 positions matching TRBD1. The CDR3 consists of 17 residues. J gave up 5 bases and V 6 bases, and 13 bases lay outside the gene matches. CDR1 and CDR2 (germline): WSHSY, SAAADI. The CDR3 reads CASSDPQGAIPTGELFF. In nucleotides, the CDR3 is TGCGCCAGCAGCGATCCACAGGGGGCGATCCCTACCGGGGAGCTGTTTTTT.

The chain couples TRBV5-1 to TRBJ2-7, with TRBD1 matching over 9 bases. CDR3 length: 19 residues. The J segment lost 1 base and the V segment lost 5 bases, leaving 19 bases of the junction unmatched. Per germline, CDR1 SGHRS and CDR2 YFSETQ. CDR3 residues: CASSPTPGQGELISYEQYF. The DNA of the CDR3 is TGCGCCAGCAGTCCAACCCCGGGACAGGGAGAATTAATTTCCTACGAGCAGTACTTC.

This chain uses TRBV25-1 with TRBJ1-1, with D perhaps matching TRBD1 (6 bases). Germline CDR1 and CDR2: MGHDK and SYGVNS. V lost 4 bases to trimming and J lost 1 base, with 10 bases between them. The CDR3 has 14 amino acids. CDR3 DNA: TGTGCCAGCAGTGCAGGGGTGGGGAACACTGAAGCTTTCTTT. This encodes CASSAGVGNTEAFF.

The V and J genes are TRBV10-1 and TRBJ2-3, with TRBD2 identical over 10 bases. The CDR3 sequence is 14 residues long. Germline V gives CDR1 WNHNN, CDR2 SYGVQD (reference sequence). The V segment lost 3 bases and the J segment 6 bases; nucleotides outside the gene matches: 3. The CDR3: CASSDASGSDTQYF. CDR3 in DNA: TGCGCCAGCAGTGATGCTAGCGGGAGTGATACGCAGTATTTT.

This clone has only one observation. This chain uses TRBV7-9 with TRBJ1-3, with D unclear. CDR3 length equals 16 residues. In germline, CDR1 is SEHNR, CDR2 FQNEAQ (reference sequence). V was pared by 0 bases and J by 0 bases, with 9 bases between. CDR3 sequence: CASSLARGSSGNTIYF. The CDR3 DNA is TGTGCCAGCAGCTTAGCGCGAGGATCCTCTGGAAACACCATATATTTT. Complete variable domain (other parts from reference TRBV7-9 and TRBJ1-3): DTGVSQNPRHKITKRGQNVTFRCDPISEHNRLYWYRQTLGQGPEFLTYFQNEAQLEKSRLLSDRFSAERPKGSFSTLEIQRTEQGDSAMYLCASSLARGSSGNTIYFGEGSWLTVV.

V gene TRBV27 combines with J gene TRBJ2-7; 14 bases are shared with TRBD2. The V gene end was trimmed by 4 bases and the J gene end by 3 bases; junction bases not matched to a gene: 2. The CDR3 length is 15 residues. The germline CDR1 and CDR2 sequences are MNHEY and SMNVEV (reference sequence). This CDR3 reads CASSWGLAGVYEQYF. The DNA for the CDR3 is TGTGCCAGCAGTTGGGGACTAGCGGGAGTCTACGAGCAGTACTTC.